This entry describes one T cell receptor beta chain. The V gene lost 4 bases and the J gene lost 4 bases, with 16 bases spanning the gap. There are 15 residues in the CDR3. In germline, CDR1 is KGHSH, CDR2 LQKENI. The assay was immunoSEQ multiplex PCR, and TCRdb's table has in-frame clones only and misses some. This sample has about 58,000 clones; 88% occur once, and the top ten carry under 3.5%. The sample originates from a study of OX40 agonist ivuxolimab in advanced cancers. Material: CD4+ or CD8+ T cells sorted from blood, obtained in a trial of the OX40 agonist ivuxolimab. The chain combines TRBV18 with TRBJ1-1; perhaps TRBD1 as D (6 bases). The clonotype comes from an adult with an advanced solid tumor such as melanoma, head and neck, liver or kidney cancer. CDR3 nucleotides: TGTGCCAGCTCACGCTCGACACAGGGTGGCACTGAAGCTTTCTTT. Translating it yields CASSRSTQGGTEAFF.